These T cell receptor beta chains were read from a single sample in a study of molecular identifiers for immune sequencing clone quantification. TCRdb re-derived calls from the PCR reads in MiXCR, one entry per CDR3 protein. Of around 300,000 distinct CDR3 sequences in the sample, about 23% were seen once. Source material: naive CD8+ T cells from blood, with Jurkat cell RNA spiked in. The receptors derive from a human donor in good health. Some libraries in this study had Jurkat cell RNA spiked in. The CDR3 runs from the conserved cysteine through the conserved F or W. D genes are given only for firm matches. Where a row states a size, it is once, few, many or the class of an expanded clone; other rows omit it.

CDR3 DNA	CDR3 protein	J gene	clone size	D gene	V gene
TGTGCCACCAAGGGGACTTTTAGCACAGATACGCAGTATTTT	CATKGTFSTDTQYF	TRBJ2-3	many	NA	TRBV12-3/TRBV12-4
TGTGCCAGCAGCTCGGTAGGCGAGACCCAGTACTTC	CASSSVGETQYF	TRBJ2-5	many	NA	TRBV11-2
TGTGCCAGCAGCGGCTATAAAGTTTACTCGGCGGATGACGAGCAGTACTTC	CASSGYKVYSADDEQYF	TRBJ2-7	few	NA	TRBV7-9
TGTGCCAGCGGTTCCCTCGACCGACCAGCCCCCGACGAGCAGTACTTC	CASGSLDRPAPDEQYF	TRBJ2-7	NA	NA	TRBV6-5
TGCGCCAGCAGCCGAGACTTGACAGGGGGCGGGTACGAGCAGTACTTC	CASSRDLTGGGYEQYF	TRBJ2-7	NA	TRBD1	TRBV4-3
TGTGCCAGCAGTGAATTCGGACAGCCTAACTATGGCTACACCTTC	CASSEFGQPNYGYTF	TRBJ1-2	few	NA	TRBV2
TGTGCCTGCAGTTACGGGGGGGCCAAAAACATTCAGTACTTC	CACSYGGAKNIQYF	TRBJ2-4	NA	TRBD2	TRBV6-5
TGTGCCAGCAGCTTGACCGTCCTAGGTCAGCCCCAGCATTTT	CASSLTVLGQPQHF	TRBJ1-5	many	NA	TRBV5-5
TGTGCCAGCAGTCCAAGGGGGGGGGCCCACACCACAGATACGCAGTATTTT	CASSPRGGAHTTDTQYF	TRBJ2-3	many	NA	TRBV6-6
TGCGCCAGCAGCCAAGTGCAGGGGATCACTGAAGCTTTCTTT	CASSQVQGITEAFF	TRBJ1-1	few	NA	TRBV4-1
TGCGCCAGCAGCCTAATCGAGATAGGGTCGGTAAACAATGAGCAGTTCTTC	CASSLIEIGSVNNEQFF	TRBJ2-1	NA	NA	TRBV4-1
TGTGCCAGCAGCGTGGACGGACTAGAAGAGACCCAGTACTTC	CASSVDGLEETQYF	TRBJ2-5	many	TRBD2	TRBV9
TGTGCCAGCAGTTCCACATTCTCCACGACAGCAAGCAATCAGCCCCAGCATTTT	CASSSTFSTTASNQPQHF	TRBJ1-5	many	NA	TRBV12-3/TRBV12-4
TGTGCCAGCAGCTCTTTTGCTGAAGCTTTCTTT	CASSSFAEAFF	TRBJ1-1	NA	NA	TRBV7-9
TGTGCCAGCAGCCTAGGACAGGGAGGCTTTGGGGCCAACGTCCTGACTTTC	CASSLGQGGFGANVLTF	TRBJ2-6	NA	TRBD1	TRBV12-3/TRBV12-4
TGTGCCAGCAGCCCTCTGGGGGGCAGCTCCTACGAGCAGTACTTC	CASSPLGGSSYEQYF	TRBJ2-7	NA	NA	TRBV11-2
TGCGCCAGCAGCCAAGACCCAGGGGATAGGTCCCTCCACTTT	CASSQDPGDRSLHF	TRBJ1-6	NA	NA	TRBV4-3
TGTGCCTGGAGTTTTCTCTCCCCCGGGGAGCTGTTTTTT	CAWSFLSPGELFF	TRBJ2-2	NA	NA	TRBV30
TGTGCCAGCAGTGAACCGGGACAGGGAGTTTCCTTT	CASSEPGQGVSF	TRBJ1-1	NA	TRBD1	TRBV2
TGTGCCAGTAGTAGGGGGACTAGGGGGACGATAGCCAAAAACATTCAGTACTTC	CASSRGTRGTIAKNIQYF	TRBJ2-4	few	TRBD2	TRBV19
TGTGCCAGCAGCTCTGGGACTAGCGATACGCAGTATTTT	CASSSGTSDTQYF	TRBJ2-3	NA	TRBD2	TRBV7-6
TGTGCCAGCAGCAACCTATCCAACCTTGAAGCTTTCTTT	CASSNLSNLEAFF	TRBJ1-1	many	NA	TRBV13
TGTGCCAGTAGTATGGACCATAGCAATCAGCCCCAGCATTTT	CASSMDHSNQPQHF	TRBJ1-5	few	NA	TRBV19
TGTGCCAGCAGTTTATCCCTTTGGACTAGCGGCCAAGAGACCCAGTACTTC	CASSLSLWTSGQETQYF	TRBJ2-5	few	TRBD2	TRBV27
TGTGCCAGCAGCCCGTGGGTGACGGGCGCTGAAGCTTTCTTT	CASSPWVTGAEAFF	TRBJ1-1	NA	NA	TRBV27
TGTGCCAGCAGCTTAGCGGCGCTAGCGGGAGGGTACGAGCAGTACTTC	CASSLAALAGGYEQYF	TRBJ2-7	many	TRBD2	TRBV7-6
TGTGCCAGCAGTTTGTTACAGGGCACCACTGAAGCTTTCTTT	CASSLLQGTTEAFF	TRBJ1-1	many	NA	TRBV28
TGTGCCAGCAGCTCCGGGTCAGATACGCAGTATTTT	CASSSGSDTQYF	TRBJ2-3	many	NA	TRBV11-3
TGTGCCGGCAGAGAAACCTTCTTAACTGGGGCCAACGTCCTGACTTTC	CAGRETFLTGANVLTF	TRBJ2-6	few	NA	TRBV2
TGTGCCAGCAGTCATCGAAGGACAGGGGCCCAGAAGAACACTGAAGCTTTCTTT	CASSHRRTGAQKNTEAFF	TRBJ1-1	many	TRBD1	TRBV9
TGTGCCAGCAGTCTGGGGACAACGCCTAGCACAGATACGCAGTATTTT	CASSLGTTPSTDTQYF	TRBJ2-3	many	NA	TRBV28
TGCAGCGTTGAAGAGGGACGGGCGGGAGGCGGGACAGATACGCAGTATTTT	CSVEEGRAGGGTDTQYF	TRBJ2-3	many	TRBD2	TRBV29-1
TGTGCCAGCAGCTTGGGCCTGGAGATCACAGATACGCAGTATTTT	CASSLGLEITDTQYF	TRBJ2-3	NA	NA	TRBV7-3
TGTGCCAGCAGCTCTAGCGGGGTATCTTACGAGCAGTACTTC	CASSSSGVSYEQYF	TRBJ2-7	many	TRBD2	TRBV7-2
TGTGCCAGCAGCCCATCGCGTGACGAAAACCGAAACTATGGCTACACCTTC	CASSPSRDENRNYGYTF	TRBJ1-2	NA	NA	TRBV3-1
TGTGCCAGCAGCCCTACTATCAGCGGGAACTCAGATACGCAGTATTTT	CASSPTISGNSDTQYF	TRBJ2-3	few	TRBD2	TRBV9
TGTGCCAGCAGCCCCCACAGGGACTTTCAGGAGACCCAGTACTTC	CASSPHRDFQETQYF	TRBJ2-5	many	NA	TRBV7-2
TGTGCCAGCAGCTTAGCAGGGGCGGGCCCCGAAGCTTTCTTT	CASSLAGAGPEAFF	TRBJ1-1	NA	NA	TRBV13
TGCGCCAGCAGCTTCGACAGACCCGAGCAGTACTTC	CASSFDRPEQYF	TRBJ2-7	many	NA	TRBV5-1
TGTGCCAGCAGTTTAAGTATTACTAGCACAGATACGCAGTATTTT	CASSLSITSTDTQYF	TRBJ2-3	many	NA	TRBV12-3/TRBV12-4
TGTGCCAGCAGCCTCCCCTCAGATACGCAGTATTTT	CASSLPSDTQYF	TRBJ2-3	few	NA	TRBV13
TGTGCCTCCAGTACTAGCGGGGGGGCCGACAATGAGCAGTTCTTC	CASSTSGGADNEQFF	TRBJ2-1	NA	TRBD2	TRBV24-1
TGCAGTGCTAGGGGGGTAGGAGCTGACAGATCCTACGAGCAGTACTTC	CSARGVGADRSYEQYF	TRBJ2-7	few	NA	TRBV20-1
TGTGCCAGCAGCTCCGGGACATGGATAGCCAAAAACATTCAGTACTTC	CASSSGTWIAKNIQYF	TRBJ2-4	many	NA	TRBV7-8
TGTGCCAGCAGCTCCCAGACAGGAGCCAACTATGGCTACACCTTC	CASSSQTGANYGYTF	TRBJ1-2	few	NA	TRBV7-9
TGCGCCAGCAGTACGGCAGCGGGGGTAGTCTCCTACGAGCAGTACTTC	CASSTAAGVVSYEQYF	TRBJ2-7	NA	TRBD2	TRBV4-3
TGTGCCAGCAGTCAGGGACTGTCCTACGAGCAGTGCTTC	CASSQGLSYEQCF	TRBJ2-7	NA	NA	TRBV12-3/TRBV12-4
TGTGCCAGCCTGCCCGGGGGATCGCCCTACGAGCAGTACTTC	CASLPGGSPYEQYF	TRBJ2-7	many	NA	TRBV7-9
TGTGCCAGCAGCTTGGGGGGGTACTTGGCCGGCGACGAGCAGTACTTC	CASSLGGYLAGDEQYF	TRBJ2-7	few	NA	TRBV5-6